What follows is one T cell receptor (beta chain) and its context. Libraries were prepared by immunoSEQ multiplex PCR; TCRdb keeps only in-frame clonotypes and omits some of them. The sample gives 120,000 or so clones, around 80% of which show up once; about a quarter is in the top ten. This sample was taken from a study of T cell responses to AZD1222 COVID-19 vaccine. V was shortened by 1 base and J by 5 bases, with 12 bases between the two germline ends. CDR1 SEHNR and CDR2 FQNEAQ come from the germline V gene (reference sequence). This CDR3 comprises 15 residues. The starting material was peripheral blood, obtained 28 days after the second AZD1222 dose. The TCR was taken from an adult who received the AZD1222 COVID-19 vaccine. The chain couples TRBV7-9 to TRBJ1-5, with TRBD1 as a possible D gene (5 bases). CDR3 in amino acids: CASSLGSGSDQPQHF. CDR3 DNA sequence: TGTGCCAGCAGCTTAGGGTCAGGGAGTGATCAGCCCCAGCATTTT.